Sequencing of this T cell receptor (beta chain) was carried out in a study of blood T cell repertoires in COVID-19. Study-wide background: Material from acute and convalescent COVID-19 was sourced from the United States, Italy and Spain. PBMCs, B-cell-depleted T cells, or T cells provided the cDNA or gDNA that made up the material.

Clones were sequenced by immunoSEQ multiplex PCR, and TCRdb holds only the in-frame ones, with some missing. This table has some 700,000 clones, around 89% appearing once. This receptor was identified in a woman between 18 and 29 years old with acute or convalescent COVID-19. The sample comprised peripheral blood.

As DNA, the CDR3 is TGTGCCAGCAGTGAGCGGGGAATAGTTGGTGGCTACACCTTC. It encodes CASSERGIVGGYTF. The chain is built from TRBV6-1 and TRBJ1-2; D ambiguous. V was pared by 3 bases and J by 7 bases, with 15 bases between. The germline gives CDR1 MNHNS, CDR2 SASEGT. This CDR3 region has 14 residues.